Below are 2 T cell receptor beta chains sequenced from a single sample in a study of blood T cell repertoires in COVID-19. Assay: immunoSEQ multiplex PCR; the TCRdb copy retains only in-frame clones and omits some. This repertoire shows more than 200,000 clones, approximately 86% found once; its top ten account for approximately 5.1%. The sequenced sample consisted of peripheral blood. The receptors shown here come from a woman aged 55-70 years with COVID-19, enrolled during active disease.

The chain joins TRBV25-1 to TRBJ1-1, with TRBD1 matching over 8 bases. The ends lost 5 bases at V and 4 bases at J; junction bases unmatched: 9. The CDR3 loop spans 15 amino acids. Germline loops: CDR1 MGHDK, CDR2 SYGVNS. The CDR3 reads CASSPLQGVATEAFF. The CDR3 DNA is TGTGCCAGCAGTCCCCTACAGGGGGTAGCCACTGAAGCTTTCTTT.

The CDR3 DNA follows: TGTGCCAGCAGCGTCGTTATGCAGGGGGCTAGCGGGGAGCTGTTTTTT. It is translated as CASSVVMQGASGELFF. The V and J genes are TRBV2 and TRBJ2-2; 8 nucleotides match TRBD1. Germline CDR1 reads SNHLY; CDR2 reads FYNNEI. The CDR3 contains 16 residues. J was trimmed by 7 bases and V by 6 bases; bases with no gene match: 13.